Each of the 5 T cell receptor beta chains below was sequenced from the same sample in a study of T cells in Graves' hyperthyroidism and ophthalmopathy (dated by TCRdb to between 2018 and 2021). The receptor library was made with multiplex PCR. Instrument on record: Illumina HiSeq 2000. The TCR beta CDR3 regions were amplified from the RNA transcripts. For the first round of RT-PCR on the TCR CDR3, the HTBI primer set was used together with the Qiagen OneStep RT-PCR kit. Clones were called with MiXCR by TCRdb after fastp trimmed the public reads at Q25, and only in-frame beta chains were retained. Rows matching on CDR3 protein sequence are summarized as one entry with the most common DNA and genes. The sample table shows about 380,000 distinct CDR3 sequences, and less than 15% are seen once. The ten most abundant clones make up less than 25% of the sample. Specimen: blood. These TCRs come from a man aged 25-40 years with Graves' hyperthyroidism that later progressed to Graves' ophthalmopathy.

This clonotype showed up just a few times. CDR3 loop: CASSQDSTGELFF. CDR3 coding DNA: TGTGCCAGCTCACAGGACAGCACCGGGGAGCTGTTTTTT. J is TRBJ2-2 and V is TRBV18, with D perhaps TRBD1 (6 bases). Germline lookup yields CDR1 KGHSH and CDR2 LQKENI. The CDR3 length is 13 residues. Trimming removed 4 bases from V and 4 bases from J, with 7 bases in between.

The table lists this clonotype with many counts. This chain joins TRBV28 and TRBJ1-2; D not certain. V lost 4 bases, J lost 8 bases, and 8 bases lay in between. This CDR3 region has 11 residues. The V gene's germline CDR1 is MDHEN and CDR2 SYDVKM. The DNA for the CDR3 is TGTGCCAGCAGTTCTCAAGTGGGCTACACCTTC. Protein: CASSSQVGYTF.

The chain is built from TRBV5-1 and TRBJ2-7, with D perhaps being TRBD1 or TRBD2 (6 bases each). The V and J ends lost 0 bases and 7 bases respectively, with 11 bases between them. Germline-derived CDR1 and CDR2 are SGHRS and YFSETQ. The CDR3 covers 13 residues. CDR3: CASSLDRAGEQYF. The DNA for the CDR3 is TGCGCCAGCAGCTTGGACAGGGCGGGAGAGCAGTACTTC.

The J gene is TRBJ1-3, the V gene TRBV13; 9 positions agree with TRBD1. This CDR3 contains 18 residues. V lost 5 bases, J lost 0 bases, and 11 bases stayed unmatched. The germline V gene encodes CDR1 PRHDT and CDR2 FYEKMQ (reference sequence). CDR3 bases: TGTGCCAGCAGCCAAATACAGGGGGCGCGCGTCTCTGGAAACACCATATATTTT. Its protein is CASSQIQGARVSGNTIYF.

This chain joins TRBV7-6 and TRBJ1-4; D might be TRBD1 (5 bases). CDR1 SGHVS and CDR2 FNYEAQ come from the germline V gene. Trimming removed 1 base at V and 2 bases at J, with 8 bases between. The CDR3 runs 15 residues. The chain's CDR3 is CASSLEGRTNEKLFF. CDR3 coding DNA: TGTGCCAGCAGCTTAGAGGGACGGACTAATGAAAAACTGTTTTTT. Combining the CDR3 with reference TRBV7-6 and TRBJ1-4 gives the whole variable domain GAGVSQSPRYKVTKRGQDVALRCDPISGHVSLYWYRQALGQGPEFLTYFNYEAQQDKSGLPNDRFSAERPEGSISTLTIQRTEQRDSAMYRCASSLEGRTNEKLFFGSGTQLSVL.